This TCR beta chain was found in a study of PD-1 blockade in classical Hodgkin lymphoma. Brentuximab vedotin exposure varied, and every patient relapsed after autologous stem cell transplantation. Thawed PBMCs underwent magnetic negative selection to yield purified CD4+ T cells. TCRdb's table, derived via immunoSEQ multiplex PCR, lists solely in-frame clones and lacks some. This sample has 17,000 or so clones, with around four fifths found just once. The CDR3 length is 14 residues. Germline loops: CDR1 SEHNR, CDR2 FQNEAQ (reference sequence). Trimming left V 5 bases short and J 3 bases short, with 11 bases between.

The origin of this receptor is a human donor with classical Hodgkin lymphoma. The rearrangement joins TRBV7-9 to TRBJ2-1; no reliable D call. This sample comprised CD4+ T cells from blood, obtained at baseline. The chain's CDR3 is CASSTRARYNEQFF. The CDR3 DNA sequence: TGTGCCAGCAGCACCCGGGCCCGCTACAATGAGCAGTTCTTC.